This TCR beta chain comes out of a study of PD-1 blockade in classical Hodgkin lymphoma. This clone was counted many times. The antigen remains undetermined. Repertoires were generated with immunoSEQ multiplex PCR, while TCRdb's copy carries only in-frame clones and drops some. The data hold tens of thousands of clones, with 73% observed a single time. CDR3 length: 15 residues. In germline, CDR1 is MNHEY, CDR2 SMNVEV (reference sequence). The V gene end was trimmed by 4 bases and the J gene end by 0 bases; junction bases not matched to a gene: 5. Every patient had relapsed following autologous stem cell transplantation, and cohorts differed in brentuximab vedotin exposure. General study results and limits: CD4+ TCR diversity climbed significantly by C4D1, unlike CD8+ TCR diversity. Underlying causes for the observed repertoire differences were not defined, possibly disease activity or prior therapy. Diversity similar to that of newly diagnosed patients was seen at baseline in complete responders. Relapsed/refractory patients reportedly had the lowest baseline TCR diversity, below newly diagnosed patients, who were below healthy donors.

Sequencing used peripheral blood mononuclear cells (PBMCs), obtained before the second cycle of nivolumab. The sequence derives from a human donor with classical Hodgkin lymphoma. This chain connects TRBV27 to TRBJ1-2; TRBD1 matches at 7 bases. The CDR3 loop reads CASSWGQSTNYGYTF. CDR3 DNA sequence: TGTGCCAGCAGTTGGGGACAGTCAACTAACTATGGCTACACCTTC.